The present TCR beta chain was sequenced within a study of blood T cells in healthy people across ages. Through a sample-barcoded 5' primer and a J-beta primer mix, a second PCR was run for roughly 6 to 12 cycles. TCRdb reprocessed the 5' RACE reads with MiXCR, giving one entry per CDR3 protein. The table includes about 680,000 distinct CDR3 sequences, around 45% detected once. The CDR3 totals 17 residues. CDR1 is MDHEN, CDR2 SYDVKM, per germline. V gave up 3 bases and J gave up 0 bases, with 15 bases separating them. The sequencing input was blood. This TCR derives from a woman aged 55-70 years in good health. V is TRBV28 and J is TRBJ2-1, with D possibly TRBD1 on 6 matching bases. The CDR3 bases are TGTGCCAGCAGTTTTGAAGGGGGACATGACTCCTACAATGAGCAGTTCTTC. It translates to CASSFEGGHDSYNEQFF.